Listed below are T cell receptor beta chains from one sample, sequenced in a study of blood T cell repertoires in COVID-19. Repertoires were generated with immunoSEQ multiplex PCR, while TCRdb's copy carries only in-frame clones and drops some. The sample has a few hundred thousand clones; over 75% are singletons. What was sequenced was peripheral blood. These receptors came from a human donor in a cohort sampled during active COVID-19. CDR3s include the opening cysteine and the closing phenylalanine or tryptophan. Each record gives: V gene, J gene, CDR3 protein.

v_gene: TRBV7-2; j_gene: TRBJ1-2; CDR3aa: CASSLGAGGSYGYTF
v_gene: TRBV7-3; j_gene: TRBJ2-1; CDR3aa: CASSLTAGVNEQFF
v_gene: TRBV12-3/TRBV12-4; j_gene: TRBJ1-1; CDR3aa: CASSIGTTTEAFF
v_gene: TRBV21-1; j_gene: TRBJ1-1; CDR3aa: CASRRTGGRKAFF
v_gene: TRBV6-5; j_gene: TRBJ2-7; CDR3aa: CASRSTGFISYEQYF
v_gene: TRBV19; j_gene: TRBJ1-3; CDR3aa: CASTRGNTIYF
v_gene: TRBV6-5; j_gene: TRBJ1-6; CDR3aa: CASTQTDYNSPLHF
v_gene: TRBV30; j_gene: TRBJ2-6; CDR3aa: CAWSQTGKSSGANVLTF
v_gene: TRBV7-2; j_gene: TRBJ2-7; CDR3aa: CASTQSGGSYEQYF
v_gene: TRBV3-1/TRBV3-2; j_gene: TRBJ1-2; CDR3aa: CASSQGGGLANYGYTF
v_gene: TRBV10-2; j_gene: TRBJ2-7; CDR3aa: CASSESTDISYEQYF
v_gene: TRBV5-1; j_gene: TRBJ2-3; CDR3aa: CASSRPGQGGTDTQYF
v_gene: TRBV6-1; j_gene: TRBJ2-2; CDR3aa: CASSDFRRASDNTGELFF
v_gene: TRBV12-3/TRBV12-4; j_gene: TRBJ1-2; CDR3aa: CASSRYGYTF
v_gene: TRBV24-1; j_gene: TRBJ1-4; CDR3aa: CATAEATNEKLFF
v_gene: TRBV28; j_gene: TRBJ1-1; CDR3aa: CASSRRGRAAFF
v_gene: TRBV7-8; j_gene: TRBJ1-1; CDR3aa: CASSSREATEAFF
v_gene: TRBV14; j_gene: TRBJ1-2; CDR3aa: CASSQDRTRGYTF
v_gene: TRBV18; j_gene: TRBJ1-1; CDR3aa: CASSPTTEVGTEAFF
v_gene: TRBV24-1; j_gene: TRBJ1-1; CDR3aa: CATSPSGPNTEAFF
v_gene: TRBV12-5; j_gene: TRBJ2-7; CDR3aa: CASGGTDDEQYF
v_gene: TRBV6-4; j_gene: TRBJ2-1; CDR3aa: CASSDFGGGIYLYNEQFF
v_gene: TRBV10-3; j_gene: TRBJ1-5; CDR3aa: CAISENQGQPQHF
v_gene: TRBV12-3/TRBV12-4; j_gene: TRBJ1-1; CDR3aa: CASSSRGEAFF
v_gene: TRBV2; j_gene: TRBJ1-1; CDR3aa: CASRDRGGNTEAFF
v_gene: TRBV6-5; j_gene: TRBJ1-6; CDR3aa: CASSQGEGRSPLHF
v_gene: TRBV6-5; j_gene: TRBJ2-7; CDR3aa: CASHKGQGIGNEQYF
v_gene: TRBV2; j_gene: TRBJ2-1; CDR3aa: CASSPYRGEQFF
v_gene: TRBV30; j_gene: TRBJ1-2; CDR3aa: CAWSAYPRTGTAYGYTF
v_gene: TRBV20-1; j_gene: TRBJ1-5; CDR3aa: CSASLGQPQHF
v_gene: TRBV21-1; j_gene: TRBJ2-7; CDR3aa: CASSKRGNEQYF
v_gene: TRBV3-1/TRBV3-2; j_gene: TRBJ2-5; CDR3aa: CASSQGRETQYF
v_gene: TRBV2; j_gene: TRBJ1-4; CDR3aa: CASRGGTDNEKLFF
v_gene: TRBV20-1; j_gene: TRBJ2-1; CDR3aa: CSASSGGFSEQFF
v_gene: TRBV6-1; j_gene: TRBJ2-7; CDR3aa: CASSEEGAASVEQYF
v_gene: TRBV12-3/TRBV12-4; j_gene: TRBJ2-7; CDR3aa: CASSLALRDEQYF
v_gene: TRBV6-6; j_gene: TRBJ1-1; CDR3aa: CASSTGQSNTEAFF
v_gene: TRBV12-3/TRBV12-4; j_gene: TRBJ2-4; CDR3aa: CASSRQGSNIQYF
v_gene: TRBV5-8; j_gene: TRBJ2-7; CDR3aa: CASSFVSYEQYF
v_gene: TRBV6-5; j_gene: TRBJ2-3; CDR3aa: CAINRGGQGYF
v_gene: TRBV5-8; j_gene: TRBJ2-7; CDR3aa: CASSLASYEQYF
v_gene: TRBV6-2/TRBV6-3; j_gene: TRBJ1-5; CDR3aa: CASSYLGGAQSNQPQHF
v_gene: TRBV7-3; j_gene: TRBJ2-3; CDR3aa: CASSLTPAGASGEDTQYF
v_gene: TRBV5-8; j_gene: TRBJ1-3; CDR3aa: CASSLGTGSSGNTIYF
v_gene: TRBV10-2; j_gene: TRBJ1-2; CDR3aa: CASSGQSQYGYTF
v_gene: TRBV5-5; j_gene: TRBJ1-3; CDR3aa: CASSLEDRDGNTIYF
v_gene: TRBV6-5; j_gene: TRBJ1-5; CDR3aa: CASNFQNQPQHF
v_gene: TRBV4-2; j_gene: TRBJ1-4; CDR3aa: CASSQGQGNEKLFF
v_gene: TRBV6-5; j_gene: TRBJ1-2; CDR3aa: CASSYSPALDRDGYTF
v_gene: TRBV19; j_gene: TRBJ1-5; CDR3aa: CASRVDRGLNQPQHF
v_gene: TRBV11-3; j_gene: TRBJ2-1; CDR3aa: CASSLSLEVAGDKQFF
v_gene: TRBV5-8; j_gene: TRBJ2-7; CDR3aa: CASSFRGGDSYEQYF
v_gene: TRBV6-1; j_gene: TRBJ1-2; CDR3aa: CASSEVDRGHGYTF
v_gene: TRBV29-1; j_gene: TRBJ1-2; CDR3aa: CSVRDRVLYYGYTF
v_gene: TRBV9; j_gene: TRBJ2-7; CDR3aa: CASSVEGGASSYEQYF